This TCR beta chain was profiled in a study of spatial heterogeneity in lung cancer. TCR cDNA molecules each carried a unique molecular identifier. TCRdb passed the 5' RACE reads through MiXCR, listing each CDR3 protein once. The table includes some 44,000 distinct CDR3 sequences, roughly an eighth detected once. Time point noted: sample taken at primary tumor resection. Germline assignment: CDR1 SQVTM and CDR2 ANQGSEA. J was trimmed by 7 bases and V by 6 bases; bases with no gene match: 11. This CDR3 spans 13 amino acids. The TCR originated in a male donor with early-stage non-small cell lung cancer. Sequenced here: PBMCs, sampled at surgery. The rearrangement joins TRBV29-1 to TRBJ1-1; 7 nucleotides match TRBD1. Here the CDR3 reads CSVPDYRGLEAFF. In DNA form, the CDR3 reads TGCAGCGTGCCGGACTACAGGGGCCTTGAAGCTTTCTTT.